This T cell receptor beta chain was documented in a study of cytomegalovirus exposure and HLA in healthy donors. This clone was found a few times. Its matching antigen is unknown. V was trimmed by 6 bases and J by 3 bases, leaving 6 bases between them. The CDR3 runs 11 residues. Germline CDR1 reads MDHEN; CDR2 reads SYDVKM. General observations from the study: Researchers had no immune exposure information except CMV serostatus available. According to an earlier analysis, most TCR beta V segments yielded productive rearrangements about 90% or about 30% of the time. Cytomegalovirus association was assigned to 150 to 200 TCR beta chains.

Vbeta (60) and Jbeta (13) primers were used in the PCR. Produced via immunoSEQ multiplex PCR; TCRdb's table is partial and in-frame only. The repertoire has about 210,000 clones, 75% to 80% of them found once; the top ten carry over 1.5%. The specimen sequenced was PBMCs. This rearrangement joins TRBV28 to TRBJ2-7; D possibly corresponds to TRBD2 (5 bases). This sequence was found in a male donor in good health and CMV-seronegative. CDR3 loop: CASSGDYEQYF. The CDR3 nucleotides read TGTGCCAGCAGCGGGGACTACGAGCAGTACTTC.